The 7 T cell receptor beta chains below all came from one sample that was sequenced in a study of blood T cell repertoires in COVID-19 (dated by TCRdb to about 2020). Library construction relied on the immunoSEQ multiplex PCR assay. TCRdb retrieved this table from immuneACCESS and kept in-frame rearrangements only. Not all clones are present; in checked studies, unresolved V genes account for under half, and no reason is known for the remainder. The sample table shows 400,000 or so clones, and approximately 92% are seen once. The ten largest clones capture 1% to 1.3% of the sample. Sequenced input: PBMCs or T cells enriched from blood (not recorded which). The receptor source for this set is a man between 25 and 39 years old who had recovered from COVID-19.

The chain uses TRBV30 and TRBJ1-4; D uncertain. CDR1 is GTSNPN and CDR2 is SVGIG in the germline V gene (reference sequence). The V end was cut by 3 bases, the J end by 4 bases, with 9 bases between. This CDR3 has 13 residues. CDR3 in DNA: TGTGCCTGGAGGAGGGAGTATAATGAAAAACTGTTTTTT. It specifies CAWRREYNEKLFF.

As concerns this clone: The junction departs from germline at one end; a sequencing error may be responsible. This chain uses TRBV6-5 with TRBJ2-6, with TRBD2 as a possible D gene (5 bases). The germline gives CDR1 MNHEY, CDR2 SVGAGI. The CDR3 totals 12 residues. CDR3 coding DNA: TGTGCCGCCCGGACTGGAGCCAACGTCCTGACTTTC. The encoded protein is CAARTGANVLTF.

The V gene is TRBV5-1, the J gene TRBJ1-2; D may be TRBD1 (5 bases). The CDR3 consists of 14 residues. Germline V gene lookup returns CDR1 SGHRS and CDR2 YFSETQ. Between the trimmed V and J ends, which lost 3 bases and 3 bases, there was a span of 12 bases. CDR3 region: CASSWGAVDYGYTF. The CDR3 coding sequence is TGCGCCAGCAGCTGGGGCGCGGTCGACTATGGCTACACCTTC.

CDR3 nucleotide sequence: TGCGCCAGCAGCTTGGATGCAGGGGGGTCAACTAATGAAAAACTGTTTTTT. Encoded protein: CASSLDAGGSTNEKLFF. V and J are TRBV5-1 and TRBJ1-4; 7 bases align to TRBD1. The CDR3 extends over 17 amino acids. The V gene's germline CDR1 is SGHRS and CDR2 YFSETQ. Trimming cost V 0 bases and J 0 bases; bases outside gene matches: 5.

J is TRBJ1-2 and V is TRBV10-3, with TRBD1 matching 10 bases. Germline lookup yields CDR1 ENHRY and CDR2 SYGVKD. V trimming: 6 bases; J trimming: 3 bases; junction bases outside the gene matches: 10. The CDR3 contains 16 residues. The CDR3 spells CAIRGQGVALDYGYTF. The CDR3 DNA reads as TGTGCCATCAGAGGACAGGGGGTCGCTTTGGACTATGGCTACACCTTC.

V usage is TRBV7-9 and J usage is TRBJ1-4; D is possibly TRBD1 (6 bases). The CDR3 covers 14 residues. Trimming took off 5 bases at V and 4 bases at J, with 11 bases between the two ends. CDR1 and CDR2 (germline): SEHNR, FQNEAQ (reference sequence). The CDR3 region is CASSNRVGNEKLFF. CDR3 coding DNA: TGTGCCAGCAGCAACAGGGTTGGTAATGAAAAACTGTTTTTT.

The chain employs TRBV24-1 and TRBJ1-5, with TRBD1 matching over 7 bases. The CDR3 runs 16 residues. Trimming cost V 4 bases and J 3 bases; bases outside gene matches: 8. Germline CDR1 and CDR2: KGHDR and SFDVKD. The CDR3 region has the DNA TGTGCCACCAGTGACCACCGCCAGGGGGACAATCAGCCCCAGCATTTT. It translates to CATSDHRQGDNQPQHF.